Listed below are T cell receptor beta chains from one sample, sequenced in a study of cytomegalovirus exposure and HLA in healthy donors. Produced via immunoSEQ multiplex PCR; TCRdb's table is partial and in-frame only. The data contain about 82,000 clones, 85% to 95% of them singletons. Sample: PBMCs. Every receptor here comes from a man younger than 30 in good health and CMV-seronegative. CDR3s include the opening cysteine and the closing phenylalanine or tryptophan. The D gene is left open where the match is weak. A clone size is listed for some rows: how often the clone was seen (once, few, many), or a class if it is expanded.

v_call	clone_size	d_call	j_call	cdr3_nt	cdr3_aa
TRBV5-6	NA	NA	TRBJ2-7	TGTGCCAGCAACACACAGGGCTTCGAGCAGTACTTC	CASNTQGFEQYF
TRBV6-6	NA	TRBD1	TRBJ1-2	TGTGCCAGCAGTCCTCTTACACAGGGGGCGGAGGGTGGCTACACCTTC	CASSPLTQGAEGGYTF
TRBV5-1	once	TRBD1	TRBJ2-7	TGCGCCAGCAGCCCCGGGACAGGGGGCGACGAGCAGTACTTC	CASSPGTGGDEQYF
TRBV6-5	NA	NA	TRBJ1-3	TGTGCCAGCAGTGGGCAGACAAACACCATATATTTT	CASSGQTNTIYF
TRBV6-4	NA	NA	TRBJ2-1	TGTGCCAGCAGTGACTCGGGACACTACAATGAGCAGTTCTTC	CASSDSGHYNEQFF
TRBV30	NA	NA	TRBJ1-2	TGTGCAACTATGCGAGTTAACTATGGCTACACCTTC	CATMRVNYGYTF
TRBV13	NA	NA	TRBJ1-4	TGTGCCAGCAGCCCTAGCCAAGTAGCAACTAATGAAAAACTGTTTTTT	CASSPSQVATNEKLFF
TRBV7-9	NA	TRBD1	TRBJ1-1	TGTGCCAGCAGCCCTGCCGGGACAGGGACTGAAGCTTTCTTT	CASSPAGTGTEAFF
TRBV6-1	once	TRBD1	TRBJ2-7	TGTGCCAGCAGTGTAACAGGGGGCGCCTCCTACGAGCAGTACTTC	CASSVTGGASYEQYF
TRBV10-3	NA	NA	TRBJ2-7	TGTGCCATCAAAGCGGGACAGGACACATCCTACGAGCAGTACTTC	CAIKAGQDTSYEQYF
TRBV10-1	NA	NA	TRBJ1-6	TGCGCCAGCAGTACAGGGATCTATAATTCACCCCTCCACTTT	CASSTGIYNSPLHF
TRBV10-3	NA	NA	TRBJ2-1	TGTGCCATCAGGGATGGACAGACGGCTAACTACAATGAGCAGTTCTTC	CAIRDGQTANYNEQFF
TRBV5-1	NA	NA	TRBJ2-3	TGCGCCAGCAGCGTAAACCTAATCACAGATACGCAGTATTTT	CASSVNLITDTQYF
TRBV5-6	NA	NA	TRBJ2-5	TGTGCCAGCAGCTTGGCCGGCCCGGGGGGCAAGACCCAGTACTTC	CASSLAGPGGKTQYF
TRBV2	few	TRBD1	TRBJ1-2	TGTGCCAGCAGTGAAAGGACAGGGGGCCTTGGCTACACCTTC	CASSERTGGLGYTF
TRBV13	once	NA	TRBJ2-3	TGTGCCAGCAGCTTAGCCTATGCGGGAAGCACAGATACGCAGTATTTT	CASSLAYAGSTDTQYF
TRBV7-2	NA	NA	TRBJ2-3	TGTGCCAGCGATGTGAGTCGGGGGTATGGCAGGCATACGCAGTATTTT	CASDVSRGYGRHTQYF
TRBV7-2	NA	TRBD2	TRBJ2-3	TGTGCCAGCAGCCTTGGACTAGCGGGAAGGGAAACGCAGTATTTT	CASSLGLAGRETQYF
TRBV5-8	NA	NA	TRBJ1-5	TGTGCCAGCAGCTTGGCGATTGGGGGGCAGCCCCAGCATTTT	CASSLAIGGQPQHF
TRBV11-3	NA	TRBD2	TRBJ2-2	TGTGCCAGCAGCTTAGTGAGCCTAGCGGACAACACCGGGGAGCTGTTTTTT	CASSLVSLADNTGELFF
TRBV7-9	NA	TRBD2	TRBJ2-4	TGTGCCAGCAGCTTTAGCGGGAGGGCTCTGTACTTC	CASSFSGRALYF
TRBV30	NA	TRBD1	TRBJ2-3	TGTGCCTGGAGTTGGGCAGGGGGAACAGATACGCAGTATTTT	CAWSWAGGTDTQYF
TRBV29-1	NA	TRBD1	TRBJ1-1	TGCAGCGTTGATGGACAGGGGGCTTCTGAAGCTTTCTTT	CSVDGQGASEAFF
TRBV9	NA	TRBD2	TRBJ2-5	TGTGCCAGCAGCGTAGGGGAGGGGCTACTAGAGACCCAGTACTTC	CASSVGEGLLETQYF
TRBV28	NA	NA	TRBJ1-3	TGTGCCAGCAGTGAGACTGTCTCTGGAAACACCATATATTTT	CASSETVSGNTIYF
TRBV6-5	once	NA	TRBJ1-4	TGTGCCAGCAGTTCAGGGATGACGGTTGAAAAACTGTTTTTT	CASSSGMTVEKLFF
TRBV7-3	NA	NA	TRBJ2-1	TGTGCCAGCAGCTTAGGGGGGGCGTTCAACAATGAGCAGTTCTTC	CASSLGGAFNNEQFF
TRBV11-2	few	TRBD2	TRBJ2-1	TGTGCCAGCAGCTTCCTAGCGGGAGGATCTTACAATGAGCAGTTCTTC	CASSFLAGGSYNEQFF
TRBV10-3	NA	TRBD2	TRBJ2-1	TGTGCCATCAGTCGGGAGGGGTCGAGCTCCTACAATGAGCAGTTCTTC	CAISREGSSSYNEQFF
TRBV27	NA	TRBD1	TRBJ1-2	TGTGCCAGCAGTCCCGACAGGGACTATGGCTACACCTTC	CASSPDRDYGYTF
TRBV5-1	NA	TRBD2	TRBJ2-3	TGCGCCAGCAGGGACGGACTAGCGGGGCCAACAGATACGCAGTATTTT	CASRDGLAGPTDTQYF
TRBV6-5	NA	NA	TRBJ1-6	TGTGCCAGCAGCGGTTTCTCCTATAATTCACCCCTCCACTTT	CASSGFSYNSPLHF
TRBV7-2	NA	TRBD2	TRBJ2-3	TGTGCCAGCAGCCTAGTCGGACTAGCAGCGGATACGCAGTATTTT	CASSLVGLAADTQYF
TRBV28	NA	NA	TRBJ1-4	TGTGCCAGCAGTTGGAGGGGCCAACTCCCTAATGAAAAACTGTTTTTT	CASSWRGQLPNEKLFF
TRBV11-3	NA	NA	TRBJ2-7	TGTGCCAGCAGCTTGAGGAGCTCCTACGAGCAGTACTTC	CASSLRSSYEQYF
TRBV6-5	NA	NA	TRBJ2-2	TGTGCCAGCAGTTGGAGGACCGGGGAGCTGTTTTTT	CASSWRTGELFF
TRBV6-5	NA	NA	TRBJ1-1	TGTGCCAGCAGTTACAGGAAACTAAACACTGAAGCTTTCTTT	CASSYRKLNTEAFF
TRBV11-3	few	NA	TRBJ2-1	TGTGCCAGCAGCTTAGTCTCCAATGAGCAGTTCTTC	CASSLVSNEQFF